The clone carrying this T cell receptor (beta chain) has a handful of counts. Its antigen is as yet unknown. Libraries of TCR beta came from quantitative 5'-RACE with molecular barcodes. TCRdb ran MiXCR on the 5' RACE reads and lists one entry per CDR3 protein. The table has over 200,000 distinct CDR3 sequences, roughly 18% seen once. The data derive from a study of CD8 T cells in ankylosing spondylitis. General study points: Blood from ankylosing spondylitis patients appeared to carry a characteristic eight-variant TCR beta motif.

Trimming left V 1 base short and J 8 bases short, with 12 bases between. There are 13 residues in the CDR3. Looked up from germline, CDR1 is SQVTM and CDR2 is ANQGSEA. The sequence was collected from a male donor with ankylosing spondylitis. Sequencing was done on a sample of blood, either unsorted or a sorted T cell fraction (not recorded which). The chain uses TRBV29-1 and TRBJ2-1; D uncertain. The CDR3 region has the DNA TGCAGCGTTGAAGTCCCCCCCGTCGATGAGCAGTTCTTC. It encodes CSVEVPPVDEQFF.